The 15 T cell receptor beta chains below were found in one sample sequenced in a study of blood T cell repertoires in COVID-19. Generated by immunoSEQ multiplex PCR, the TCRdb table keeps only in-frame clones and is missing some. The data show about 99,000 clones, with 85% to 90% seen just once and about 5.1% held by the top ten. The sample comprised peripheral blood. The receptors come from a human donor in a cohort sampled during active COVID-19.

J is TRBJ2-1 and V is TRBV9; 10 bases fit TRBD2. This CDR3 is 15 amino acids long. The J segment lost 8 bases and the V segment lost 0 bases, leaving 5 bases of the junction unmatched. Germline loops: CDR1 SGDLS, CDR2 YYNGEE. CDR3 DNA sequence: TGTGCCAGCAGCGTAGTGGCTAGCGGGAGTCATGAGCAGTTCTTC. This codes for CASSVVASGSHEQFF.

The chain uses TRBV19 and TRBJ1-1; a weak D match, TRBD1 (5 bases). Germline CDR1 and CDR2: LNHDA and SQIVND (reference sequence). V lost 5 bases to trimming and J lost 1 base, with 8 bases between them. The CDR3 loop spans 13 amino acids. The CDR3 loop is CASSFQGNTEAFF. CDR3 coding DNA: TGTGCCAGTAGTTTCCAGGGGAACACTGAAGCTTTCTTT.

V usage is TRBV28 and J usage is TRBJ1-6; 9 bases are shared with TRBD1. Per germline, CDR1 MDHEN and CDR2 SYDVKM. The ends lost 5 bases at V and 5 bases at J; junction bases unmatched: 7. CDR3 length: 16 residues. The CDR3 bases are TGTGCCAGCAGTCCTTTGGGACAGGGTAATAATTCACCCCTCCACTTT. Its protein product is CASSPLGQGNNSPLHF.

CDR3 in amino acids: CASSQATGLAQHF. The DNA of the CDR3 is TGCGCCAGCAGCCAGGCTACAGGCCTTGCCCAGCATTTT. V gene TRBV4-3 combines with J gene TRBJ1-5, with a weak D call TRBD1 (5 bases). V lost 3 bases and J lost 11, with 14 bases in between. This CDR3 has 13 amino acids. Germline CDR1 reads LGHNA; CDR2 reads YSLEER.

This chain joins TRBV14 and TRBJ2-7, with D possibly matching TRBD2 (6 bases). Looked up from germline, CDR1 is SGHDN and CDR2 is FVKESK. Trimming took off 3 bases at V and 0 bases at J, with 21 bases between the two ends. The CDR3 is 18 amino acids. CDR3 DNA: TGTGCCAGCAGCCACCTAAGGAGGGGAGCTCAGAGCTCCTACGAGCAGTACTTC. It specifies CASSHLRRGAQSSYEQYF. Combining the CDR3 with reference TRBV14 and TRBJ2-7 gives the whole variable domain EAGVTQFPSHSVIEKGQTVTLRCDPISGHDNLYWYRRVMGKEIKFLLHFVKESKQDESGMPNNRFLAERTGGTYSTLKVQPAELEDSGVYFCASSHLRRGAQSSYEQYFGPGTRLTVT.

This chain uses TRBV3-1 (or the pseudogene TRBV3-2) with TRBJ2-1; the match to TRBD2 covers 12 bases. The ends lost 6 bases at V and 8 bases at J; junction bases unmatched: 8. Germline lookup yields CDR1 LGHDT and CDR2 YNNKEL (reference sequence). The CDR3 extends over 15 amino acids. For the CDR3, the DNA is TGTGCCAGCAGTCGGACTAGCGGGACAGGTGATGAGCAGTTCTTC. Amino acids: CASSRTSGTGDEQFF.

The rearrangement joins TRBV5-1 to TRBJ2-1, with 7 bases that match TRBD2. CDR3 length: 15 amino acids. The J segment lost 5 bases and the V segment lost 0 bases, leaving 5 bases of the junction unmatched. Germline loops: CDR1 SGHRS, CDR2 YFSETQ. The CDR3 DNA reads TGCGCCAGCAGCTTGGGGCCTAGCGGAGACAATGAGCAGTTCTTC. It is translated as CASSLGPSGDNEQFF.

This clone has a single count. The chain combines TRBV5-1 with TRBJ2-2, with a tentative D call TRBD1 (5 bases). This CDR3 has 13 residues. V lost 0 bases to trimming and J lost 5 bases, with 5 bases between them. Germline CDR1 is SGHRS and CDR2 is YFSETQ. The CDR3 DNA reads as TGCGCCAGCAGCTTGGACAGGACCGGGGAGCTGTTTTTT. As protein: CASSLDRTGELFF.

The chain couples TRBV28 to TRBJ1-1, with 7 bases identical to TRBD1. Germline V gene lookup returns CDR1 MDHEN and CDR2 SYDVKM. V lost 5 bases and J lost 3; bases outside the gene matches: 6. The CDR3 consists of 14 residues. CDR3 protein: CASSRTGSYTEAFF. The DNA of the CDR3 is TGTGCCAGCAGTCGGACAGGAAGCTACACTGAAGCTTTCTTT.

This clone appeared a single time. V gene TRBV28 combines with J gene TRBJ2-3; possibly TRBD2 for D (6 bases). This CDR3 contains 12 residues. Germline V gene lookup returns CDR1 MDHEN and CDR2 SYDVKM. Deletions cut 7 bases from V and 4 bases from J, with 9 bases between. The chain's CDR3 is CASTGLSDTQYF. The CDR3 DNA follows: TGTGCCAGCACGGGACTTTCAGATACGCAGTATTTT.

The rearrangement uses TRBV4-3 and TRBJ2-5; 8 bases map to TRBD2. The CDR3 length is 15 residues. V gave up 4 bases and J gave up 5 bases; unmatched junction bases: 9. Germline CDR1 is LGHNA and CDR2 is YSLEER. In DNA, the CDR3 is TGCGCCAGCAGCCCAATAGCGGGGAATTGGGAGACCCAGTACTTC. Its translation: CASSPIAGNWETQYF.

The chain links TRBV28 to TRBJ1-2; a weak D match, TRBD1 (6 bases). The CDR3 runs 16 residues. Trimming cost V 6 bases and J 2 bases, with 19 bases left between them. The germline gives CDR1 MDHEN, CDR2 SYDVKM. CDR3 DNA sequence: TGTGCCAGCAGGGGAACCGGGACACTCCCAAACTATGGCTACACCTTC. This codes for CASRGTGTLPNYGYTF.

The chain links TRBV21-1 to TRBJ1-6. TRBV21-1 is assigned pseudogene status. CDR3 length equals 19 residues. The CDR3 here is CASSKGCGEESSYNSPLHF. The CDR3 nucleotides are TGTGCCAGCAGCAAAGGGTGTGGCGAGGAGAGCTCCTATAATTCACCCCTCCACTTT.

The sample holds one count of this clone. V gene TRBV28 combines with J gene TRBJ2-6, with TRBD2 as a possible D gene (5 bases). This CDR3 has 16 residues. V lost 0 bases to trimming and J lost 4 bases, with 10 bases between them. CDR1 and CDR2 (germline): MDHEN, SYDVKM. The CDR3 region is CASSLWGDSGANVLTF. The CDR3 coding sequence is TGTGCCAGCAGTTTATGGGGAGACTCCGGGGCCAACGTCCTGACTTTC.

The J gene is TRBJ2-5, the V gene TRBV28; TRBD2 aligns across 10 bases. This CDR3 spans 16 amino acids. The J segment lost 4 bases and the V segment lost 3 bases, leaving 8 bases of the junction unmatched. Germline lookup yields CDR1 MDHEN and CDR2 SYDVKM. The CDR3 sequence is CASSFTSGIGGETQYF. The CDR3 region has the DNA TGTGCCAGCAGTTTCACTAGCGGGATCGGTGGAGAGACCCAGTACTTC.